One and the same sample provided the 26 T cell receptor beta chains below, sequenced in a study of blood T cell repertoires in COVID-19. Profiled with immunoSEQ multiplex PCR; TCRdb holds only in-frame clones, not every one. This table holds some 170,000 clones, roughly 83% found once. The sequenced sample was peripheral blood. These receptors came from a woman aged 40 to 50 with COVID-19, enrolled during active disease.

The CDR3 coding sequence is TGCAGCGTTGCTCGACTAGCGTCCTCCTACAATGAGCAGTTCTTC. It encodes CSVARLASSYNEQFF. The genes are TRBV29-1 and TRBJ2-1; 8 positions agree with TRBD2. In germline, CDR1 is SQVTM, CDR2 ANQGSEA. This CDR3 is 15 amino acids long. J gave up 0 bases and V 4 bases, and 5 bases lay outside the gene matches.

This clone was detected only a few times. The rearrangement joins TRBV28 to TRBJ1-6; D perhaps matches TRBD1 (5 bases). In germline, CDR1 is MDHEN, CDR2 SYDVKM. This CDR3 region has 15 residues. Deletions cut 6 bases from V and 9 bases from J, with 18 bases between. CDR3 sequence reads: CASRGEWGGGSPLHF. For the CDR3, the DNA is TGTGCCAGCAGAGGGGAGTGGGGGGGAGGTTCACCCCTCCACTTT.

This clone was seen a single time. Written as DNA, the CDR3 is TGTGCCAGCAGCCCGGACAGGGGGCGGGATGAGCAGTTCTTC. As protein: CASSPDRGRDEQFF. The chain links TRBV7-8 to TRBJ2-1, with 11 bases matching TRBD1. The germline V gene encodes CDR1 SGHVS and CDR2 FQNEAQ. J was trimmed by 8 bases and V by 5 bases; bases with no gene match: 5. The CDR3 is made up of 14 amino acids. Based on the CDR3 plus reference TRBV7-8 and TRBJ2-1, the full variable domain is GAGVSQSPRYKVAKRGQDVALRCDPISGHVSLFWYQQALGQGPEFLTYFQNEAQLDKSGLPSDRFFAERPEGSVSTLKIQRTQQEDSAVYLCASSPDRGRDEQFFGPGTRLTVL.

Only one count was recorded for this clone. This sequence joins TRBV24-1 and TRBJ2-3; the D gene is possibly TRBD2 (6 bases). CDR3 length equals 15 residues. In germline, CDR1 is KGHDR, CDR2 SFDVKD. The V end lost 7 bases, the J end lost 2 bases, and 15 bases lay between the germline ends. The CDR3 loop is CATRGRGGSTDTQYF. The CDR3 DNA sequence: TGTGCCACCAGGGGACGGGGAGGCTCCACAGATACGCAGTATTTT.

This sequence joins TRBV4-2 and TRBJ1-6, with D possibly being TRBD1 (6 bases). The CDR3 loop spans 16 amino acids. The V end was cut by 0 bases, the J end by 7 bases, with 13 bases between. The V gene's germline CDR1 is LGHNA and CDR2 YNFKEQ. This CDR3 reads CASSQDWGTPNSPLHF. Here the CDR3 DNA reads TGTGCCAGCAGCCAAGATTGGGGGACACCAAATTCACCCCTCCACTTT.

This clone was counted between two and nine times. The gene calls are TRBV18 and TRBJ2-5, with 12 bases matching TRBD1. The V gene end was trimmed by 8 bases and the J gene end by 5 bases; junction bases not matched to a gene: 6. CDR1 and CDR2 (germline): KGHSH, LQKENI. The CDR3 runs to 14 residues. In DNA form, the CDR3 reads TGTGCCAGCCTGGGACAGGGGGCTCTCGAGACCCAGTACTTC. Its translation: CASLGQGALETQYF. The variable domain in full, completed from reference TRBV18 and TRBJ2-5, reads NAGVMQNPRHLVRRRGQEARLRCSPMKGHSHVYWYRQLPEEGLKFMVYLQKENIIDESGMPKERFSAEFPKEGPSILRIQQVVRGDSAAYFCASLGQGALETQYFGPGTRLLVL.

This chain joins TRBV15 and TRBJ1-1; D remains unclear. Germline V gene lookup returns CDR1 LNHNV and CDR2 YYDKDF (reference sequence). Trimming shortened V by 5 bases and J by 0 bases, and 10 bases separated the two germline ends. This CDR3 has 14 residues. The DNA of the CDR3 is TGTGCCACCAGCGCGTCGGGTCTGAACACTGAAGCTTTCTTT. Translation: CATSASGLNTEAFF.

V and J are TRBV5-5 and TRBJ2-2, with 7 bases fitting TRBD1. The CDR3 runs to 16 residues. Germline V gives CDR1 SGHKS, CDR2 YYEKEE (reference sequence). V shed 4 bases, J shed 2 bases, and the junction held 8 bases outside the gene matches. The CDR3 coding sequence is TGTGCCAGCAGCCCACTGACAGGGTTAAACACCGGGGAGCTGTTTTTT. Translating gives CASSPLTGLNTGELFF. Full variable domain (rest looked up from reference TRBV5-5 and TRBJ2-2): DAGVTQSPTHLIKTRGQQVTLRCSPISGHKSVSWYQQVLGQGPQFIFQYYEKEERGRGNFPDRFSARQFPNYSSELNVNALLLGDSALYLCASSPLTGLNTGELFFGEGSRLTVL.

The genes are TRBV29-1 and TRBJ2-7; 7 bases are shared with TRBD1. Germline V gene lookup returns CDR1 SQVTM and CDR2 ANQGSEA. V shed 3 bases and J 5 bases; nucleotides not matched to a gene: 7. The CDR3 has 13 residues. CDR3 DNA sequence: TGCAGCGTTGAGCAGACAGGGATCAACGAGCAGTACTTC. Protein sequence: CSVEQTGINEQYF.

This clone has more than one count but fewer than ten. V is TRBV15 and J is TRBJ1-1, with D uncertain. Germline assignment: CDR1 LNHNV and CDR2 YYDKDF (reference sequence). The CDR3 is 15 residues long. V lost 2 bases, J lost 6 bases, and 16 bases lay in between. CDR3: CATSRQARDDPEAFF. The CDR3 DNA is TGTGCCACCAGCAGACAGGCCCGGGATGACCCTGAAGCTTTCTTT.

This chain links TRBV5-1 with TRBJ1-2; 11 bases fit TRBD1. The CDR3 has 13 amino acids. With V trimmed by 4 bases and J by 10 bases, 6 bases remained unmatched. Germline V lookup: CDR1 SGHRS, CDR2 YFSETQ. CDR3 bases: TGCGCCAGCAGCGAGAGGACAGGGGGCGACTACACCTTC. Its translation: CASSERTGGDYTF.

The chain combines TRBV20-1 with TRBJ1-1; D gene unclear. Germline values: CDR1 DFQATT, CDR2 SNEGSKA (reference sequence). The CDR3 covers 11 residues. V lost 0 bases and J lost 7, with 6 bases in between. CDR3 sequence reads: CSARDLSEAFF. For the CDR3, the DNA is TGCAGTGCTAGAGATCTCAGTGAAGCTTTCTTT.

This chain uses TRBV19 with TRBJ2-1; tentatively, D is TRBD2 (7 bases). CDR1 is LNHDA and CDR2 is SQIVND in the germline V gene (reference sequence). V lost 7 bases and J lost 8, with 15 bases in between. CDR3 length: 13 amino acids. CDR3 amino acids: CASIGGGGDEQFF. CDR3 DNA: TGTGCCAGTATTGGGGGGGGCGGTGATGAGCAGTTCTTC.

This chain uses TRBV5-6 with TRBJ2-7; tentatively, D is TRBD2 (5 bases). Trimming took 4 bases from V and 7 from J, leaving 15 bases between them. The germline gives CDR1 SGHDT, CDR2 YYEEEE. The CDR3 has 13 residues. The CDR3 DNA reads as TGTGCCAGCAGCCCAGGAGGTAGATTGGAGCAGTACTTC. This codes for CASSPGGRLEQYF.

This rearrangement joins TRBV7-8 to TRBJ2-3; 12 nucleotides match TRBD2. This CDR3 spans 15 amino acids. The V gene end was trimmed by 6 bases and the J gene end by 6 bases; junction bases not matched to a gene: 7. Germline V lookup: CDR1 SGHVS, CDR2 FQNEAQ. CDR3 residues: CASRRLAGASDTQYF. The DNA of the CDR3 is TGTGCCAGCAGGAGACTAGCGGGAGCTTCGGATACGCAGTATTTT.

The gene calls are TRBV6-2 or TRBV6-3 and TRBJ2-6; D gene uncertain. Per germline, CDR1 MNHEY and CDR2 SVGEGT. V shed 6 bases and J shed 0 bases, with 6 bases lying between them. There are 14 residues in the CDR3. The CDR3 region is CASSLISGANVLTF. In DNA form, the CDR3 reads TGTGCCAGCAGCCTAATCTCTGGGGCCAACGTCCTGACTTTC.

The chain employs TRBV6-5 and TRBJ2-7; 9 bases fit TRBD2. Germline V gene data show CDR1 as MNHEY and CDR2 as SVGAGI. CDR3 length: 15 residues. The ends lost 5 bases at V and 0 bases at J; junction bases unmatched: 5. The CDR3 DNA reads TGTGCCAGCAGTACCAGCGGGAGGAGCTCCTACGAGCAGTACTTC. Its translation: CASSTSGRSSYEQYF.

This clone showed up just a few times. This rearrangement joins TRBV7-9 to TRBJ1-1, with D possibly matching TRBD1 (5 bases). The CDR3 runs 13 residues. The V gene lost 1 base and the J gene lost 11 bases, with 14 bases spanning the gap. Germline V CDR1 and CDR2: SEHNR, FQNEAQ (reference sequence). The DNA for the CDR3 is TGTGCCAGCAGCTTAGGGGAAGGGGTTAGGGCTTTCTTT. It translates to CASSLGEGVRAFF. The full variable domain, completed using reference TRBV7-9 and TRBJ1-1, is DTGVSQNPRHKITKRGQNVTFRCDPISEHNRLYWYRQTLGQGPEFLTYFQNEAQLEKSRLLSDRFSAERPKGSFSTLEIQRTEQGDSAMYLCASSLGEGVRAFFGQGTRLTVV.

The CDR3 nucleotides read TGCAGCGTTGAAAGCAGGGGTTCTAACTATGGCTACACCTTC. Its translation: CSVESRGSNYGYTF. The chain has TRBV29-1 and TRBJ1-2; TRBD1 is a possible D gene (6 bases). Trimming took 2 bases from V and 0 from J, leaving 10 bases between them. CDR1 and CDR2 (germline): SQVTM, ANQGSEA. The CDR3 totals 14 residues.

This clone came up a few times. The chain uses TRBV4-1 and TRBJ2-1; D is ambiguous. The germline gives CDR1 MGHRA, CDR2 YSYEKL. V lost 0 bases and J 10 bases, leaving 13 bases between the germline ends. The CDR3 totals 14 residues. The CDR3, as DNA: TGCGCCAGCAGCCAAGAGGTCGGTGTGAGGGAGCAGTTCTTC. This gives the protein CASSQEVGVREQFF.

Regarding this clone: The DNA is left out, because the CDR3 cannot be placed on it with certainty; the CDR3 is given as TCRdb lists it. The CDR3: CASSLFQVGQGNSRHF. The chain carries TRBV28 and TRBJ1-5; the D call in the table, TRBD1, was not verified against the DNA. 16 amino acids form the CDR3, both terminal residues included. CDR1 and CDR2 (germline): MDHEN, SYDVKM.

The chain combines TRBV5-6 with TRBJ2-3, with 11 bases lining up with TRBD2. The CDR3 contains 16 residues. Germline-derived CDR1 and CDR2 are SGHDT and YYEEEE. With 0 bases clipped from V and 5 bases from J, the junction kept 5 bases outside the gene matches. The CDR3 region is CASSLGASGGRDTQYF. DNA for the CDR3: TGTGCCAGCAGCTTGGGGGCTAGCGGGGGGCGAGATACGCAGTATTTT.

The chain joins TRBV3-1 (or the pseudogene TRBV3-2) to TRBJ1-6; 7 bases map to TRBD1. Germline trimming cut 4 bases from V and 9 bases from J; bases unmatched to any gene: 9. Germline loops: CDR1 LGHDT, CDR2 YNNKEL (reference sequence). CDR3 length: 15 residues. This CDR3 reads CASSLSRNRGSPLHF. The CDR3 nucleotides read TGTGCCAGCAGCCTCAGCCGAAACAGGGGTTCACCCCTCCACTTT.

This chain connects TRBV3-1 (or the pseudogene TRBV3-2) to TRBJ1-5, with D maybe TRBD1 (5 bases). The CDR3 has 14 residues. Germline CDR1 is LGHDT and CDR2 is YNNKEL (reference sequence). V dropped 4 bases and J dropped 6 bases, with 13 bases sitting between them. Here the CDR3 DNA reads TGTGCCAGCAGCCCTAGGGGTTCAAGTCAGCCCCAGCATTTT. This codes for CASSPRGSSQPQHF.

A few counts support this clone. The genes are TRBV21-1 and TRBJ2-7; the tabulated D call, TRBD1, remains unverified against the DNA. TRBV21-1 is a recognized pseudogene. The CDR3 has 15 residues. The CDR3 region is CASSNRGGNSYEQYF. CDR3 DNA: TGTGCCAGCAGCAATAGAGGGGGTAACTCCTACGAGCAGTACTTC.

V is TRBV24-1 and J is TRBJ1-2; no clear D gene. CDR1 and CDR2 (germline): KGHDR, SFDVKD. The CDR3 runs 14 residues. V dropped 5 bases and J dropped 3 bases, with 12 bases sitting between them. CDR3 nucleotide sequence: TGTGCCACCAGTGTTCGAGGGAGGGACTATGGCTACACCTTC. It is translated as CATSVRGRDYGYTF.